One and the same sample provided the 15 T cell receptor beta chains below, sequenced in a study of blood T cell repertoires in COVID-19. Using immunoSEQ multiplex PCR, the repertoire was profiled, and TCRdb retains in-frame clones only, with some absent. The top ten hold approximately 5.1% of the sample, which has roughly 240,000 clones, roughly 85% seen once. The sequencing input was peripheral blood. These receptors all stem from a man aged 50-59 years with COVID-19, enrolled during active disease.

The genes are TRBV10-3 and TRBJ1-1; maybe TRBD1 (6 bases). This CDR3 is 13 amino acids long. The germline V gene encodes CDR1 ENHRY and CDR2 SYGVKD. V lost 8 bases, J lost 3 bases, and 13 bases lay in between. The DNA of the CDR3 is TGTGCCATCGGTTACAGGGTTGACACTGAAGCTTTCTTT. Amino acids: CAIGYRVDTEAFF.

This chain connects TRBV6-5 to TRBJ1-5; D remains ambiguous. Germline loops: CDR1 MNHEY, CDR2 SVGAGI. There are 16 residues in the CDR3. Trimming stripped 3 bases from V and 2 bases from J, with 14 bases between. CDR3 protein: CASSYMGGIGNQPQHF. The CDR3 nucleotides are TGTGCCAGCAGTTATATGGGAGGTATCGGCAATCAGCCCCAGCATTTT.

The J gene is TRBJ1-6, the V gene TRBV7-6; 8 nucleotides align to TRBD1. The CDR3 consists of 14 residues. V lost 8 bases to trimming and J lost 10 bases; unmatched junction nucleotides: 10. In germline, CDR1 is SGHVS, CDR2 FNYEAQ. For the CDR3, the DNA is TGTGCCAGCGGCCCAGGACAGGGAGGATCACCCCTCCACTTT. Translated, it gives CASGPGQGGSPLHF.

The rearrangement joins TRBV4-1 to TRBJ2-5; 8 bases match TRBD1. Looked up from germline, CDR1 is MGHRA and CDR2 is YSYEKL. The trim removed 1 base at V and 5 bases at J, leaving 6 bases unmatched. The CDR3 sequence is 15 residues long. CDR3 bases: TGCGCCAGCAGCCAAGGGCAGGGGGCCGGGGAGACCCAGTACTTC. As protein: CASSQGQGAGETQYF.

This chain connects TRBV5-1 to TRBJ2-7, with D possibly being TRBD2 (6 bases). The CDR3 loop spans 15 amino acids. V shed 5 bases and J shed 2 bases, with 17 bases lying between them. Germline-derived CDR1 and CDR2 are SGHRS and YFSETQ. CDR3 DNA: TGCGCCAGCAGTCACGGGGACGGAGGGACCTACGAGCAGTACTTC. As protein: CASSHGDGGTYEQYF.

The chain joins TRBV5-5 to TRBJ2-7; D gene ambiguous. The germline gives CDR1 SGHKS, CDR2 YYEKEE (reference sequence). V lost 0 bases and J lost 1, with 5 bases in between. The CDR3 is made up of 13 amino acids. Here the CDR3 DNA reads TGTGCCAGCAGCTTGGTTCGTTCCTACGAGCAGTACTTC. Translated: CASSLVRSYEQYF.

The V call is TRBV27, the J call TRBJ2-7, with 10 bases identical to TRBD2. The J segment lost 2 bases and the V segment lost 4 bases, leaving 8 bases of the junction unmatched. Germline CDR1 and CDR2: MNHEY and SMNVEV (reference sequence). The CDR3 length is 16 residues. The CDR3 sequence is CASSSFFSGGTYEQYF. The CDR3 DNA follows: TGTGCCAGCAGTTCTTTCTTTAGCGGGGGGACCTACGAGCAGTACTTC.

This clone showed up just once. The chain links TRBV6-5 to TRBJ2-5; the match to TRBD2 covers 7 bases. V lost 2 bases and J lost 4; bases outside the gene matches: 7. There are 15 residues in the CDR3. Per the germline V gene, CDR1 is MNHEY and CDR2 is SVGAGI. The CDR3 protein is CASSYTSWGGETQYF. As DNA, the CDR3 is TGTGCCAGCAGTTACACCTCCTGGGGGGGAGAGACCCAGTACTTC.

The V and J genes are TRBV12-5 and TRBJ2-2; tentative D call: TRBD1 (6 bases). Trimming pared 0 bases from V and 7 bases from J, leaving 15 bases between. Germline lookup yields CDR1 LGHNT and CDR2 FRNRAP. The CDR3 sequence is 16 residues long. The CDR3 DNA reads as TGTGCTAGTGGTTTGGTACCAACAGGGCTAGGCGGGGAGCTGTTTTTT. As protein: CASGLVPTGLGGELFF.

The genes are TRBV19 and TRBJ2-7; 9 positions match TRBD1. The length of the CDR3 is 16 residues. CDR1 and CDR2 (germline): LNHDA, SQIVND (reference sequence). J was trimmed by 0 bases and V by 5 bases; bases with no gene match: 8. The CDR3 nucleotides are TGTGCCAGTAGTGGTGGACCGGGACAGGGCTCCTACGAGCAGTACTTC. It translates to CASSGGPGQGSYEQYF.

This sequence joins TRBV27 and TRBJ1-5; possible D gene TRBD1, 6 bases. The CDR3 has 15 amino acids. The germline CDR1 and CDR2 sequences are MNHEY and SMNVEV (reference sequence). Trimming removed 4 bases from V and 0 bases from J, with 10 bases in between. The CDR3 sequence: CASSWTVNSNQPQHF. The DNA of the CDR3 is TGTGCCAGCAGTTGGACAGTCAATAGCAATCAGCCCCAGCATTTT.

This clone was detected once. CDR3 protein: CASSPGRPDTQYF. The CDR3, as DNA: TGTGCCAGCAGCCCCGGGAGGCCAGATACGCAGTATTTT. This chain links TRBV7-6 with TRBJ2-3; 7 bases line up with TRBD2. Germline V gene lookup returns CDR1 SGHVS and CDR2 FNYEAQ. Unmatched junction bases numbered 3, after V lost 5 bases and J lost 4 bases. This CDR3 is built from 13 residues.

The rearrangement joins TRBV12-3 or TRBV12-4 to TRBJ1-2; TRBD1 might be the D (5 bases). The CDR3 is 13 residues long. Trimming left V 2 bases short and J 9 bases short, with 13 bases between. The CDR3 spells CASSLSGGRSYTF. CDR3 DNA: TGTGCCAGCAGTTTATCGGGGGGTCGGAGCTACACCTTC.

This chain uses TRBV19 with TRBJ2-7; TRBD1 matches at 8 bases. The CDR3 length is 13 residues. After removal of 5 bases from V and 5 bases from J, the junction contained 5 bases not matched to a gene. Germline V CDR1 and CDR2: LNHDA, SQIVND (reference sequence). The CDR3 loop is CASSLAGGDEQYF. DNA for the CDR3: TGTGCCAGTAGTTTGGCAGGGGGCGACGAGCAGTACTTC.

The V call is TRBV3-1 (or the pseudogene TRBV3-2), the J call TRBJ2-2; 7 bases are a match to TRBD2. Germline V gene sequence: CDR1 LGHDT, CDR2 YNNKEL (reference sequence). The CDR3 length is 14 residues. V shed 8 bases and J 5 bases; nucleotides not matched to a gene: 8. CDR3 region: CASYASGGTGELFF. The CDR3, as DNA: TGTGCCAGCTATGCTAGCGGTGGGACCGGGGAGCTGTTTTTT.